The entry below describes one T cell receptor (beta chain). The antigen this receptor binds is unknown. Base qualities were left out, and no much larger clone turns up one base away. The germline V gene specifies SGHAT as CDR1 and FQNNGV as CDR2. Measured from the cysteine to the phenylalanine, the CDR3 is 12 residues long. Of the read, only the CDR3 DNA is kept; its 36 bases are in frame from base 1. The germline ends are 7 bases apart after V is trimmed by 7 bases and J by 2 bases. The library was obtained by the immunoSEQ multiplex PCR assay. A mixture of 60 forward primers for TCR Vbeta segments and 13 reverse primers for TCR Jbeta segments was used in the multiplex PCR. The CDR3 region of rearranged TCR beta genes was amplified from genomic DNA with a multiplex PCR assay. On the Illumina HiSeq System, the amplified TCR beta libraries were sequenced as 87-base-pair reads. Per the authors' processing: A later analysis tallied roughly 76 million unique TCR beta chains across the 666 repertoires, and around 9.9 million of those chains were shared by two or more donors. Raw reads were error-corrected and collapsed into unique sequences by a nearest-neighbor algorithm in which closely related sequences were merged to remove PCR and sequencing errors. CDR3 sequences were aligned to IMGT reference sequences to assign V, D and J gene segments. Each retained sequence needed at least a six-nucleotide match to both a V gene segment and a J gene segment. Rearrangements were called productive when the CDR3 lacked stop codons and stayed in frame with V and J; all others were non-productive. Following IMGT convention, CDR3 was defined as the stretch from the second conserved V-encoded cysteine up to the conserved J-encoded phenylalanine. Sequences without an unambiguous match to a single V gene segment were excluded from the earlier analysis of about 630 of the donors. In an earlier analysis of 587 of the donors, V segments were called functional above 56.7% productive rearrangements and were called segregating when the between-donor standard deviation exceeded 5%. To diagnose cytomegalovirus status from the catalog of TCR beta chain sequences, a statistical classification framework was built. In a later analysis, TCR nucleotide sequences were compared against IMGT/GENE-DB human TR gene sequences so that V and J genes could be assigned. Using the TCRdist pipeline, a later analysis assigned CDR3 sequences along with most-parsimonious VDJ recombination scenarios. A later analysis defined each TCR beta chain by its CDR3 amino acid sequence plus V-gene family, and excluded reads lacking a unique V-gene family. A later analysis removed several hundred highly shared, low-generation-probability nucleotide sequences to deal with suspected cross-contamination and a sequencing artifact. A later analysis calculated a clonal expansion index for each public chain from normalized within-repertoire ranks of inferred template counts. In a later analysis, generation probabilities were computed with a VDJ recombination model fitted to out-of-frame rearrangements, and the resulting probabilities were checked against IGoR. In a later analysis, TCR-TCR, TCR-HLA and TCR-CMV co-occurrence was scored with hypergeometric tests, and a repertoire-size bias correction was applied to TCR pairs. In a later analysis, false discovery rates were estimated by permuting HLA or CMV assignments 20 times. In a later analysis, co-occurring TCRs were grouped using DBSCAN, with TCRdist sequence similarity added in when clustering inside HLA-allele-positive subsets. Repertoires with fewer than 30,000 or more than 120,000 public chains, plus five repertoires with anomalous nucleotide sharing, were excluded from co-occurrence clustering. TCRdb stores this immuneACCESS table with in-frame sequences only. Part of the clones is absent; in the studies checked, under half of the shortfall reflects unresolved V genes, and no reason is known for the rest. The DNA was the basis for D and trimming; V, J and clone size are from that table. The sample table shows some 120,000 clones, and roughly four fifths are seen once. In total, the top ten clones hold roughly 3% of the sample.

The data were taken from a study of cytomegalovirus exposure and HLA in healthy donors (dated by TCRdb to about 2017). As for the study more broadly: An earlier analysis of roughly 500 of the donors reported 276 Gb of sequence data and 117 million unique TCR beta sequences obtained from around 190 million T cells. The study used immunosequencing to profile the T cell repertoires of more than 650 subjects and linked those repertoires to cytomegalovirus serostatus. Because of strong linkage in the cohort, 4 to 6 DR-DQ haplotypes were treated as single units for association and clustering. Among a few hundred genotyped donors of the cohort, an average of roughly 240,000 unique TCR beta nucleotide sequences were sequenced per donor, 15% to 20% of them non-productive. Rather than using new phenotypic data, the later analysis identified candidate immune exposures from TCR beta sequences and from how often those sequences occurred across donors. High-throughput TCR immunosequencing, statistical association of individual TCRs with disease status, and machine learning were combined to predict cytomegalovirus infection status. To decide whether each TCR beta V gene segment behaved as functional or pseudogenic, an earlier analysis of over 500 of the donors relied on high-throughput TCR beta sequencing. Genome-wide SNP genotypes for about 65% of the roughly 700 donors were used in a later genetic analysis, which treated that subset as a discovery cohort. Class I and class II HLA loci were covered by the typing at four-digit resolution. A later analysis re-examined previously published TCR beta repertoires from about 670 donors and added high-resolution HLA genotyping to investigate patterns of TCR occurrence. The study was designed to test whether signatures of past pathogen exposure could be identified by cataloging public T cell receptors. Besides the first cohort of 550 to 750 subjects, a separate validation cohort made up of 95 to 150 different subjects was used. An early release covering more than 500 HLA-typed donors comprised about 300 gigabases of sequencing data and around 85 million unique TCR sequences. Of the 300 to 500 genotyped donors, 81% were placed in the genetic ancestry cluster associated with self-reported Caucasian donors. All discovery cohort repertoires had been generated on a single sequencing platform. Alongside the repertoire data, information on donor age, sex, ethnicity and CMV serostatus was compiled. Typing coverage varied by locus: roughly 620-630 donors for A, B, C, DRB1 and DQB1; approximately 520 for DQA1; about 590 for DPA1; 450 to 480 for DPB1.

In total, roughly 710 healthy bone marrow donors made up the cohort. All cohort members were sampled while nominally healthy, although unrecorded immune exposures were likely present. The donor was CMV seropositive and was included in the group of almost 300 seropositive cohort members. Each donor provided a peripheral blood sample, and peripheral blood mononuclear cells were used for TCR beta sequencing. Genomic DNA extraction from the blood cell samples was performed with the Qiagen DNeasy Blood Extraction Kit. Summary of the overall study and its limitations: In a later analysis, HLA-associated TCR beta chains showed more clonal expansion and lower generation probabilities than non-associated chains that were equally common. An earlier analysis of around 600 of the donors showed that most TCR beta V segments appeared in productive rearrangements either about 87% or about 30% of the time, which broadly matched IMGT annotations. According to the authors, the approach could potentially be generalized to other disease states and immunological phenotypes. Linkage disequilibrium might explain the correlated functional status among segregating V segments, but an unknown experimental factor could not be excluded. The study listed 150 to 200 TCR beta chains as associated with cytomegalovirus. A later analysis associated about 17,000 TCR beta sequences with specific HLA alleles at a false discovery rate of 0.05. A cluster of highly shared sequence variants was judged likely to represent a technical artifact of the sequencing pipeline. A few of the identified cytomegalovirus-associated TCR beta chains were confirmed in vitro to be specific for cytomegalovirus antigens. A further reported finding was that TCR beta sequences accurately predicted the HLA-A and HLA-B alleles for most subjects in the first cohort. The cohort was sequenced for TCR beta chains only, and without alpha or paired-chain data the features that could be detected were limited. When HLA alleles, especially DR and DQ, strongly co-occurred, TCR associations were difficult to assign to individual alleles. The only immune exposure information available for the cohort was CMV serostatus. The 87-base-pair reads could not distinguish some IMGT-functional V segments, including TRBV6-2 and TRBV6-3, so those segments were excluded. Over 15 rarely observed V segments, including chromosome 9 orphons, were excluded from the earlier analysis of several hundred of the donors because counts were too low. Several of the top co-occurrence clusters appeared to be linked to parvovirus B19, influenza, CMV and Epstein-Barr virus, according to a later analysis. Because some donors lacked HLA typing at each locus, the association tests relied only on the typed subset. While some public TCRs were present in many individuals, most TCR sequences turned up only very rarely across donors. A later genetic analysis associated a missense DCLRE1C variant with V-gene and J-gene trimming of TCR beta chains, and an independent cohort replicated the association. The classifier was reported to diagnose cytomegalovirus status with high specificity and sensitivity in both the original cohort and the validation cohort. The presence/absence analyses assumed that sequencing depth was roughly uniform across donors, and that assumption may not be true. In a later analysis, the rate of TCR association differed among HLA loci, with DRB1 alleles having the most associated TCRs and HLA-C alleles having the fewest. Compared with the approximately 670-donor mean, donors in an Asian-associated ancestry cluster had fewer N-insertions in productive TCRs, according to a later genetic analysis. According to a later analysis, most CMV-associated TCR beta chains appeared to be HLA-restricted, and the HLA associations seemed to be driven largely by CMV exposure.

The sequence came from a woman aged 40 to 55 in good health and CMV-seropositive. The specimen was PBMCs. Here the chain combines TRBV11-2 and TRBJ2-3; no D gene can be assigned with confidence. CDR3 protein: CASTLSTDTQYF. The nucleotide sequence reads TGTGCCAGCACCCTTTCCACAGATACGCAGTATTTT. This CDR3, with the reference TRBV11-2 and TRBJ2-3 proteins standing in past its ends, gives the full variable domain EAGVAQSPRYKIIEKRQSVAFWCNPISGHATLYWYQQILGQGPKLLIQFQNNGVVDDSQLPKDRFSAERLKGVDSTLKIQPAKLEDSAVYLCASTLSTDTQYFGPGTRLTVL.